Listed below are T cell receptor beta chains from one sample, sequenced in a study of CD8 T cells in ankylosing spondylitis. TCRdb re-called the 5' RACE reads through MiXCR, storing one row per CDR3 protein. The profile shows 300,000 to 350,000 distinct CDR3 sequences, around 21% of them singletons. Specimen: blood, either unsorted or a sorted T cell fraction (not recorded which). The receptor source for this set is a female donor with ankylosing spondylitis or in good health (not recorded which). Each CDR3 is given with its conserved first and last residue. D genes are given only for firm matches. Clone sizes are given selectively: once, few, many, or a class where the clone is expanded.

D gene,J gene,V gene,clone size,CDR3 DNA,CDR3 protein
.,TRBJ1-1,TRBV20-1,.,TGCAGTGCTAGAACGAGGGCGTACACTGAAGCTTTCTTT,CSARTRAYTEAFF
TRBD2,TRBJ2-5,TRBV9,.,TGTGCCAGCAGCGTAGGACTAGCGGGACAACCAGCCCAAGAGACCCAGTACTTC,CASSVGLAGQPAQETQYF
.,TRBJ2-1,TRBV20-1,.,TGCAGTGCTAGAGATACCCGACTAGTAACGTACAATGAGCAGTTCTTC,CSARDTRLVTYNEQFF
TRBD2,TRBJ2-5,TRBV7-2,.,TGTGCCAGCAGCTTGGGGGGGATCGAGACCCAGTACTTC,CASSLGGIETQYF
TRBD1,TRBJ1-1,TRBV9,.,TGTGCCAGCAGCGCGCCAGGGGGGAACACTGAAGCTTTCTTT,CASSAPGGNTEAFF
.,TRBJ2-3,TRBV15,.,TGTGCCACCAGCAGAGACCTATCTACAGATACGCAGTATTTT,CATSRDLSTDTQYF
.,TRBJ2-5,TRBV30,.,TGTGCCTGGAATCCGTTGGACAAGGCGGAGACCCAGTACTTC,CAWNPLDKAETQYF
TRBD2,TRBJ2-5,TRBV20-1,few,TGCAGTGCTAGGGAAAGCGGGATGGAGACCCAGTACTTC,CSARESGMETQYF
.,TRBJ2-1,TRBV3-1,.,TGTGCCAGCAGCCAAGATCGGGTCACCTACAATGAGCAGTTCTTC,CASSQDRVTYNEQFF
TRBD1,TRBJ2-1,TRBV7-9,few,TGTGCCAGCCCAAGTATAGCATCACAGGGGGATGAGCAGTTCTTC,CASPSIASQGDEQFF
TRBD1,TRBJ1-1,TRBV25-1,.,TGTGCCAGCAGAACTACAGGGGCCCCCGCGGAAGCTTTCTTT,CASRTTGAPAEAFF
TRBD1,TRBJ1-1,TRBV29-1,many,TGCAGCGTGAGCGGGACAGGGGGGAACACTGAAGCTTTCTTT,CSVSGTGGNTEAFF
.,TRBJ2-7,TRBV7-9,.,TGTGCCAGCAGCCAAACCCGCTACGAGCAGTACTTC,CASSQTRYEQYF
.,TRBJ2-1,TRBV20-1,.,TGCAGTGCTAGAGGCGGGGGCCGGGATGAGCAGTTCTTC,CSARGGGRDEQFF
TRBD2,TRBJ2-1,TRBV7-6,few,TGTGCCAGCAGCTTAGTTGCGCCTAGCGGGAGAAGCAATGAGCAGTTCTTC,CASSLVAPSGRSNEQFF
.,TRBJ1-4,TRBV19,.,TGTGCCAGTAGTATTAGGCCGTATGAAAAACTGTTTTTT,CASSIRPYEKLFF
TRBD2,TRBJ2-3,TRBV20-1,.,TGCAGTGCTGGCGGGACTAGCGAAACAGATACGCAGTATTTT,CSAGGTSETDTQYF
.,TRBJ2-7,TRBV12-3/TRBV12-4,many,TGTGCCAGCAGTCCGATACTGGCGCGGGGATACGAGCAGTACTTC,CASSPILARGYEQYF
.,TRBJ1-4,TRBV29-1,.,TGCAGCGTTGTGGAGGCGATTGCAACTAATGAAAAACTGTTTTTT,CSVVEAIATNEKLFF
.,TRBJ2-1,TRBV4-3,.,TGCGCCAGCAGCCAAGATCTTATAATATACAATGAGCAGTTCTTC,CASSQDLIIYNEQFF
TRBD1,TRBJ2-1,TRBV5-1,.,TGCGCCAGCAGCTTGGCCGGGACAGGGGGTCTCAATGAGCAGTTCTTC,CASSLAGTGGLNEQFF
TRBD2,TRBJ2-7,TRBV20-1,few,TGCAGTGCTCATCCTGTTCTAGCGGGCAGTCCCTACGAGCAGTACTTC,CSAHPVLAGSPYEQYF
TRBD1,TRBJ1-2,TRBV15,few,TGTGCCACCAGTGGCCCCGGGACAGGTTTGGGGGGCTACACCTTC,CATSGPGTGLGGYTF
TRBD2,TRBJ2-7,TRBV6-5,few,TGTGCCAGCAGCTCCACTAGCGCGAGCTCCTACGAGCAGTACTTC,CASSSTSASSYEQYF
TRBD1,TRBJ1-5,TRBV29-1,many,TGCAGCGCTAATGAGGGGGCCGGTAAGCCCCAGCATTTT,CSANEGAGKPQHF
TRBD2,TRBJ2-1,TRBV12-3/TRBV12-4,.,TGTGCCAGCAGTTGGGCTAGCGGAAGAGATGAGCAGTTCTTC,CASSWASGRDEQFF
.,TRBJ2-3,TRBV7-2,.,TGTGCCAGCAGCCCTGAGGCAGATACGCAGTATTTT,CASSPEADTQYF
TRBD1,TRBJ2-3,TRBV19,.,TGTGCCACCCGCTCCGGGACAGGGGGCGATACGCAGTATTTT,CATRSGTGGDTQYF
.,TRBJ2-1,TRBV24-1,.,TGTGCCACCAGTGATATGCGGGCTAGCTCCTACAATGAGCAGTTCTTC,CATSDMRASSYNEQFF
TRBD2,TRBJ2-7,TRBV29-1,.,TGCAGCGTTGGGACTAGCAATGGTTACGAGCAGTACTTC,CSVGTSNGYEQYF
TRBD1,TRBJ1-1,TRBV7-9,.,TGTGCCAGCAGCCCGACAGGGGGCAGATCTCTTGCTGAAGCTTTCTTT,CASSPTGGRSLAEAFF
.,TRBJ1-2,TRBV6-5,.,TGTGCCAGCAGTTACGACGGATATGGCTACACCTTC,CASSYDGYGYTF
.,TRBJ2-1,TRBV19,.,TGTGCCAGTAGTATTGGGACTCAGGTGGGGGAGCAGTTCTTC,CASSIGTQVGEQFF
TRBD1,TRBJ2-5,TRBV12-3/TRBV12-4,few,TGTGCCAGCAGTCAGGGACAGGGGGGTGGTACCCAGTACTTC,CASSQGQGGGTQYF
.,TRBJ2-1,TRBV20-1,few,TGCAGTGCTAGAGATGACGGCTACAATGAGCAGTTCTTC,CSARDDGYNEQFF
.,TRBJ1-1,TRBV11-2,few,TGTGCCAGCAGCTTAGTGGGGGCGAGGGACACTGAAGCTTTCTTT,CASSLVGARDTEAFF
.,TRBJ2-1,TRBV6-2/TRBV6-3,.,TGTGCCAGCAGCCGGTGGAAGGGGAATGAGCAGTTCTTC,CASSRWKGNEQFF
.,TRBJ1-5,TRBV30,few,TGTGCCTGGAGTGTCCAGAAGGGACAGCCCCAGCATTTT,CAWSVQKGQPQHF
TRBD2,TRBJ2-1,TRBV20-1,few,TGCAGTGCAACCCCGACTAGCGGGAGTGAGGTCTACAATGAGCAGTTCTTC,CSATPTSGSEVYNEQFF
TRBD2,TRBJ2-3,TRBV10-3,.,TGTGCCATCAGGAGTAGCGGGAGCACAGATACGCAGTATTTT,CAIRSSGSTDTQYF
.,TRBJ2-5,TRBV20-1,.,TGCAGTGCTAGCAGGCGTGCCAGACAAGAGACCCAGTACTTC,CSASRRARQETQYF
.,TRBJ2-5,TRBV28,few,TGTGCCAGCAGTCCGGCGGGGAGGCAAGAGACCCAGTACTTC,CASSPAGRQETQYF
.,TRBJ2-1,TRBV6-6,few,TGTGCCAGCAGCCCACAGGGCAGATATGAGCAGTTCTTC,CASSPQGRYEQFF
.,TRBJ1-1,TRBV20-1,.,TGCAGTGCTCCTCCGGGGGGGGGCGGCACTGAAGCTTTCTTT,CSAPPGGGGTEAFF
TRBD2,TRBJ2-7,TRBV7-9,few,TGTGCCAGCAGCTTAGCCGGGGGGGTACAGGTCGAGCAGTACTTC,CASSLAGGVQVEQYF
.,TRBJ2-1,TRBV12-3/TRBV12-4,many,TGTGCCAGCAGTGGCGGGACCCAGCACAATGAGCAGTTCTTC,CASSGGTQHNEQFF
TRBD2,TRBJ2-3,TRBV24-1,few,TGTGCCACCAGTGATCTTAGCGGGACGGGCACAGATACGCAGTATTTT,CATSDLSGTGTDTQYF
.,TRBJ2-1,TRBV27,.,TGTGCCAGCAGTTTAATACTGGATTCCTACAATGAGCAGTTCTTC,CASSLILDSYNEQFF
TRBD2,TRBJ2-7,TRBV20-1,.,TGCAGTGCTAGGGGACTAGCGGGAGAAGGCGAGCAGTACTTC,CSARGLAGEGEQYF
.,TRBJ1-1,TRBV20-1,few,TGCAGTGTAACAGCGAACACTGAAGCTTTCTTT,CSVTANTEAFF
.,TRBJ2-5,TRBV29-1,many,TGCAGCGTTGAAGATCGTTTTAGCGGTCAAGAGACCCAGTACTTC,CSVEDRFSGQETQYF
TRBD2,TRBJ2-1,TRBV24-1,.,TGTGCCACCAGTGAAAGACTAGCCGGTGAGCAGTTCTTC,CATSERLAGEQFF
.,TRBJ2-2,TRBV7-3,once,TGTGCCAGCAGCTTTAACCCCACGAACACCGGGGAGCTGTTTTTT,CASSFNPTNTGELFF
TRBD2,TRBJ2-7,TRBV13,.,TGTGCCAGCAGCCGCCGACTAGCGGGAGGGCATGACGAGCAGTACTTC,CASSRRLAGGHDEQYF
.,TRBJ1-4,TRBV5-2,once,TGTGCCATCGGCCCCGGGCGACGGGAAAAACTGTTTTTT,CAIGPGRREKLFF